This TCR beta chain was retrieved from a study of lymphopenia after photon versus proton radiotherapy (dated by TCRdb to the late 2010s). For the wider study: In patients with gastrointestinal tumors who developed high-grade lymphopenia, the study compared the immunological effects of photon radiation therapy with those of proton radiation therapy. The approximately 20 patients in the cohort had gastrointestinal tumors, were treated with either photon or proton therapy, and subsequently developed lymphopenia. The goal of the study was to characterize the differences between the two radiation modalities in how they affect the immune system.

On this clone itself: Its antigen remains undetermined. No per-base quality is available; no much larger clone lies one base away.

The CDR3, cysteine through phenylalanine, is 14 amino acids long. Left in the record is the CDR3 DNA by itself, 42 bases read in frame from the first base. The library came from the immunoSEQ multiplex PCR assay. Deep sequencing of rearranged TCR beta loci, alongside multiparametric flow cytometry, was used to profile T cell repertoires. This immuneACCESS table, as held by TCRdb, lists in-frame sequences with V and J called but not all clones. Of the missing ones, under half trace to an unresolved V gene in checked studies; the others have no known cause. This sample comprises 150,000 to 200,000 clones, roughly nine tenths of them detected only once. In total, the top ten clones hold about 4.7% of the sample. Broad study findings and their caveats: Across the cohort, an inverse correlation was found between a larger post-nadir drop in TCR diversity and overall survival time among patients who died. The survival association was examined only in patients who died, and the authors described better survival with proton therapy as a possibility, not as a demonstrated result. After the lymphocyte count nadir, photon-treated repertoires showed oligoclonal expansion, especially of CD8+ Temra cells, which drove the drop in diversity. During treatment, patients who received photon therapy lost naive T cells and TCR diversity and gained effector/memory populations, whereas patients who received proton therapy remained relatively stable.

The material sequenced was peripheral blood, taken from a patient treated with photon-based radiotherapy. This receptor was taken from a man in his fifties or sixties with gastric cancer. The rearrangement combines TRBV21-1 with TRBJ2-7; TRBD2, the D gene given by the table, was not confirmed from the DNA. TRBV21-1 is a pseudogene segment. The nucleotides read TGTGCCAGCAGTACCTCGGGAAGCTCCTACGAGCAGTACTTC. Its product reads: CASSTSGSSYEQYF.